The 28 T cell receptor beta chains given below trace back to one sample, sequenced in a study of T cell responses to AZD1222 COVID-19 vaccine (dated by TCRdb to 2020 to 2023). In light of the paper, this sample's time point label describes: baseline before first vaccination. Library generation was performed with the immunoSEQ multiplex PCR assay. As stored in TCRdb, this immuneACCESS dataset retains in-frame rearrangements with V and J assigned. A fraction of the clones does not appear; measured against another copy, unresolved V genes explain less than half of the discrepancy, and the remainder lacks a known reason. This sample is represented by 150,000 or so clones; 80% to 90% of them were singletons. The ten largest clonotypes hold 4.5% to 6.5% of the sample. The specimen was peripheral blood, collected on day 0 of AZD1222 vaccination. All receptors come from an adult in good health.

The chain carries TRBV6-5 and TRBJ1-4; tentatively, D is TRBD1 (5 bases). The CDR3 spans 15 residues. V dropped 6 bases and J dropped 0 bases, with 11 bases sitting between them. Germline V gene sequence: CDR1 MNHEY, CDR2 SVGAGI. CDR3 nucleotides: TGTGCCAGCAGACAACAACAGGCAACTAATGAAAAACTGTTTTTT. Its protein product is CASRQQQATNEKLFF.

The chain employs TRBV10-3 and TRBJ2-7; D is perhaps TRBD2 (6 bases). CDR1 and CDR2 from the germline V gene are ENHRY and SYGVKD. The CDR3 loop spans 14 amino acids. Trimming removed 5 bases at V and 2 bases at J, with 13 bases between. DNA for the CDR3: TGTGCCATCAGTACTAGCTGGGCGACCTACGAGCAGTACTTC. Translating gives CAISTSWATYEQYF.

As for this clone: Other DNA sequences in the same sample also yield this CDR3. V and J are TRBV7-2 and TRBJ1-2; no clear D gene. Germline values: CDR1 SGHTA, CDR2 FQGNSA. Between the trimmed V and J ends, which lost 5 bases and 5 bases, there was a span of 12 bases. This CDR3 is built from 13 residues. The CDR3 loop is CASSPGEIYGYTF. As DNA, the CDR3 is TGTGCCAGCAGCCCCGGGGAGATTTATGGCTACACCTTC.

The chain combines TRBV24-1 with TRBJ2-1; 11 nucleotides align to TRBD1. Trimming removed 7 bases from V and 1 base from J; junction bases left unmatched: 2. Germline-derived CDR1 and CDR2 are KGHDR and SFDVKD. This CDR3 comprises 15 residues. The CDR3 sequence is CATSGTGGSYNEQFF. The CDR3 DNA reads as TGTGCCACCAGCGGGACAGGGGGATCCTACAATGAGCAGTTCTTC.

The DNA of the CDR3 is TGTGCCACCAGTGATTCCTCAGCGGATACCTACAATGAGCAGTTCTTC. Protein: CATSDSSADTYNEQFF. This rearrangement joins TRBV24-1 to TRBJ2-1; perhaps TRBD2 as D (5 bases). V lost 2 bases and J 2 bases, leaving 12 bases between the germline ends. Looked up from germline, CDR1 is KGHDR and CDR2 is SFDVKD. CDR3 length: 16 residues.

V usage is TRBV20-1 and J usage is TRBJ2-1, with 7 positions matching TRBD2. Germline V gene sequence: CDR1 DFQATT, CDR2 SNEGSKA (reference sequence). V was clipped by 6 bases and J by 14 bases; unmatched bases: 10. The CDR3 has 11 residues. The DNA of the CDR3 is TGCAGTGCCGACGGCCGGGAGGAGGAGTTCTTC. Residues: CSADGREEEFF.

The chain employs TRBV18 and TRBJ2-2; 10 bases line up with TRBD2. Germline V gene sequence: CDR1 KGHSH, CDR2 LQKENI. V was clipped by 1 base and J by 1 base; unmatched bases: 6. The CDR3 runs 18 residues. The CDR3 DNA sequence: TGTGCCAGCTCACCACTGGTGCCTAGCGGGAGGAACACCGGGGAGCTGTTTTTT. Its protein product is CASSPLVPSGRNTGELFF.

In its sample, this clone was seen once. V gene TRBV27 combines with J gene TRBJ1-2; a possible D gene is TRBD1 (6 bases). V lost 7 bases and J lost 5, with 29 bases in between. Germline V CDR1 and CDR2: MNHEY, SMNVEV (reference sequence). The CDR3 is made up of 18 amino acids. CDR3 in DNA: TGTGCCAGCAAATCCGCAGGGGTGGAGGGAGGGATATGGTATGGCTACACCTTC. It specifies CASKSAGVEGGIWYGYTF.

This sequence joins TRBV15 and TRBJ1-4; D gene unclear. This CDR3 comprises 14 residues. The ends were cut back, 4 bases at V and 3 bases at J, with 9 bases in the middle. From germline, CDR1 is LNHNV and CDR2 YYDKDF (reference sequence). The CDR3 coding sequence is TGTGCCACCAGCATAGGCGGGTCTAATGAAAAACTGTTTTTT. Its translation is CATSIGGSNEKLFF.

This CDR3 is CASSPPKTSGAVYNEQFF. CDR3 sequence (DNA): TGTGCCAGTAGTCCACCTAAGACTAGCGGGGCTGTGTACAATGAGCAGTTCTTC. The V call is TRBV19, the J call TRBJ2-1; TRBD2 aligns across 11 bases. CDR1 is LNHDA and CDR2 is SQIVND in the germline V gene (reference sequence). The length of the CDR3 is 18 residues. After removal of 5 bases from V and 4 bases from J, the junction contained 13 bases not matched to a gene. The variable domain in full, with the rest retrieved from reference TRBV19 and TRBJ2-1, is DGGITQSPKYLFRKEGQNVTLSCEQNLNHDAMYWYRQDPGQGLRLIYYSQIVNDFQKGDIAEGYSVSREKKESFPLTVTSAQKNPTAFYLCASSPPKTSGAVYNEQFFGPGTRLTVL.

The chain joins TRBV24-1 to TRBJ2-1; 14 bases are shared with TRBD2. The V segment lost 3 bases and the J segment 6 bases; nucleotides outside the gene matches: 9. The CDR3 contains 18 residues. Germline assignment: CDR1 KGHDR and CDR2 SFDVKD. The CDR3 is CATSDQTSGRARVNEQFF. Written as DNA, the CDR3 is TGTGCCACCAGTGATCAGACTAGCGGGAGGGCCCGGGTCAATGAGCAGTTCTTC.

V is TRBV5-1 and J is TRBJ2-3, with 9 bases fitting TRBD1. The CDR3 runs 15 residues. Germline V gene lookup returns CDR1 SGHRS and CDR2 YFSETQ. Trimming cost V 4 bases and J 3 bases; bases outside gene matches: 6. CDR3 nucleotide sequence: TGCGCCAGCAGCGGCCGGGACAGGGTAACAGATACGCAGTATTTT. Translated, it gives CASSGRDRVTDTQYF.

This clone is medium-sized. This chain uses TRBV9 with TRBJ2-1; D might be TRBD2 (5 bases). This CDR3 comprises 16 residues. Germline CDR1 reads SGDLS; CDR2 reads YYNGEE. With 5 bases removed from V and 1 base from J, the gap between germline ends came to 16 bases. The CDR3 sequence is CASSGNPTGSYNEQFF. The CDR3 DNA follows: TGTGCCAGCAGTGGAAACCCGACGGGATCCTACAATGAGCAGTTCTTC.

This chain connects TRBV11-2 to TRBJ2-7; 8 nucleotides line up with TRBD2. Germline V gene data show CDR1 as SGHAT and CDR2 as FQNNGV. The V gene end was trimmed by 5 bases and the J gene end by 0 bases; junction bases not matched to a gene: 3. The CDR3 loop spans 14 amino acids. The CDR3 region is CASSRGGSSYEQYF. In nucleotides, the CDR3 is TGTGCCAGCAGCCGCGGGGGGAGCTCCTACGAGCAGTACTTC.

The J gene is TRBJ2-7, the V gene TRBV5-1; tentative D call: TRBD1 (6 bases). V shed 1 base and J shed 4 bases, with 15 bases lying between them. CDR3 size: 15 residues. CDR1 SGHRS and CDR2 YFSETQ come from the germline V gene. This chain's CDR3 is CASSLSSGARYEQYF. In DNA, the CDR3 is TGCGCCAGCAGCTTGAGCTCAGGGGCTCGGTACGAGCAGTACTTC.

The genes are TRBV4-3 and TRBJ2-1, with D possibly matching TRBD2 (6 bases). The CDR3 length is 17 residues. From germline, CDR1 is LGHNA and CDR2 YSLEER. V was pared by 1 base and J by 7 bases, with 20 bases between. CDR3 protein: CASSQARSGADGNEQFF. CDR3 bases: TGCGCCAGCAGCCAAGCCCGATCGGGAGCGGATGGTAATGAGCAGTTCTTC.

V gene TRBV28 combines with J gene TRBJ1-6, with D perhaps TRBD1 (6 bases). CDR1 is MDHEN and CDR2 is SYDVKM in the germline V gene. The CDR3 spans 16 residues. Between the trimmed V and J ends, which lost 6 bases and 6 bases, there was a span of 18 bases. The CDR3 bases are TGTGCCAGCAGCCCCATTCGACAGGCTATTAATTCACCCCTCCACTTT. Its protein is CASSPIRQAINSPLHF.

The chain has TRBV15 and TRBJ1-4; D remains unclear. V dropped 2 bases and J dropped 0 bases, with 7 bases sitting between them. CDR1 and CDR2 (germline): LNHNV, YYDKDF (reference sequence). CDR3 length: 15 amino acids. The CDR3, as DNA: TGTGCCACCAGCAGAAACCTCGCAACTAATGAAAAACTGTTTTTT. This gives the protein CATSRNLATNEKLFF.

V and J are TRBV7-8 and TRBJ2-1; D remains unclear. This CDR3 has 13 residues. Germline assignment: CDR1 SGHVS and CDR2 FQNEAQ. Trimming removed 1 base from V and 7 bases from J, with 8 bases in between. CDR3 protein: CASSLGKGNEQFF. Here the CDR3 DNA reads TGTGCCAGCAGCTTAGGGAAGGGAAATGAGCAGTTCTTC.

This chain links TRBV14 with TRBJ2-5; 8 bases match TRBD2. CDR3 length: 17 residues. J was trimmed by 2 bases and V by 1 base; bases with no gene match: 9. CDR1 and CDR2 from the germline V gene are SGHDN and FVKESK. The CDR3 sequence: CASSQGYGTRGQETQYF. For the CDR3, the DNA is TGTGCCAGCAGCCAAGGATACGGGACTAGAGGGCAAGAGACCCAGTACTTC.

The genes are TRBV13 and TRBJ2-1; D not certain. With 5 bases removed from V and 2 bases from J, the gap between germline ends came to 13 bases. The CDR3 contains 15 residues. From germline, CDR1 is PRHDT and CDR2 FYEKMQ (reference sequence). CDR3 in amino acids: CASSATRFTYNEQFF. The CDR3 bases are TGTGCCAGCAGCGCGACACGTTTTACCTACAATGAGCAGTTCTTC.

This sequence joins TRBV5-8 and TRBJ2-3; D perhaps matches TRBD2 (7 bases). The V end was cut by 4 bases, the J end by 5 bases, with 23 bases between. CDR1 is SGHTS, CDR2 YDEGEE, per germline. There are 17 residues in the CDR3. The CDR3 loop reads CASSAGALPGDGDTQYF. DNA of the CDR3: TGTGCCAGCAGCGCGGGGGCACTCCCTGGGGATGGAGATACGCAGTATTTT.

CDR3 nucleotides: TGTGCCATCAGTGAGGGTGTTGATACGCAGTATTTT. Encoded protein: CAISEGVDTQYF. The V call is TRBV10-3, the J call TRBJ2-3; D is unresolved. This CDR3 region has 12 residues. V was cut by 2 bases and J by 6 bases, with 6 bases left in between. Germline V gives CDR1 ENHRY, CDR2 SYGVKD.

The CDR3 coding sequence is TGTGCCAGTAGTATTTCCGTGAATTACAATGAGCAGTTCTTC. Amino acid sequence: CASSISVNYNEQFF. V gene TRBV19 combines with J gene TRBJ2-1; no reliable D call. CDR3 length: 14 amino acids. Germline-derived CDR1 and CDR2 are LNHDA and SQIVND (reference sequence). V shed 3 bases and J shed 4 bases, with 10 bases lying between them.

This chain uses TRBV7-2 with TRBJ1-1, with D uncertain. CDR3 size: 13 residues. The germline V gene has CDR1 SGHTA and CDR2 FQGNSA. The germline V and J ends were trimmed by 3 bases and 0 bases, with 5 bases remaining between them. DNA of the CDR3: TGTGCCAGCAGCTTCGTCCTGAACACTGAAGCTTTCTTT. It yields the protein CASSFVLNTEAFF.

The chain employs TRBV5-8 and TRBJ2-7; D gene ambiguous. V was clipped by 3 bases and J by 5 bases, with 18 bases between them. The CDR3 is made up of 15 amino acids. Germline values: CDR1 SGHTS, CDR2 YDEGEE. This chain's CDR3 is CASSSRAQPPNEQYF. The DNA for the CDR3 is TGTGCCAGCAGCTCCCGGGCCCAGCCACCCAACGAGCAGTACTTC. The complete variable domain, with remaining parts taken from reference TRBV5-8 and TRBJ2-7, reads EAGVTQSPTHLIKTRGQQATLRCSPISGHTSVYWYQQALGLGLQFLLWYDEGEERNRGNFPPRFSGRQFPNYSSELNVNALELEDSALYLCASSSRAQPPNEQYFGPGTRLTVT.

The V call is TRBV6-5, the J call TRBJ2-2; a possible D gene is TRBD1 (6 bases). The CDR3 extends over 16 amino acids. Germline CDR1 reads MNHEY; CDR2 reads SVGAGI. V lost 0 bases, J lost 5 bases, and 13 bases lay in between. The CDR3 reads CASSYSAGVRTGELFF. Here the CDR3 DNA reads TGTGCCAGCAGTTACTCGGCAGGGGTGAGGACCGGGGAGCTGTTTTTT.

The V call is TRBV6-6, the J call TRBJ2-5; unclear D gene. CDR1 is MNHNY and CDR2 is SVGAGI in the germline V gene (reference sequence). The CDR3 contains 14 residues. Deletions cut 7 bases from V and 5 bases from J, with 17 bases between. CDR3 nucleotide sequence: TGTGCCAGCACCAGTCAGACAATCGGGGAGACCCAGTACTTC. Translated: CASTSQTIGETQYF.